This T cell receptor beta chain comes out of a study of cytomegalovirus exposure and HLA in healthy donors. The CDR3 totals 14 residues. CDR1 and CDR2 from the germline V gene are SNHLY and FYNNEI. The V gene end was trimmed by 6 bases and the J gene end by 4 bases; junction bases not matched to a gene: 8. PCR amplification relied on 60 Vbeta primers (plus 13 Jbeta primers). Only in-frame clones appear in the TCRdb table, and some are missing; sequencing was by immunoSEQ multiplex PCR. The profile covers 100,000 to 150,000 clones, with around 72% appearing a single time and less than 9.5% taken by the ten largest.

Sequenced sample: PBMCs. The receptor comes from a woman aged 45-65 years in good health and CMV-seropositive. The rearrangement uses TRBV2 and TRBJ1-2, with 7 bases identical to TRBD1. CDR3 in DNA: TGTGCCAGCAGAGATGACAGGGATGTCTATGGCTACACCTTC. Translating it yields CASRDDRDVYGYTF.